The rows below give T cell receptor beta chains drawn from one sample of a study of T-cell memory formation after mild COVID-19. TCRdb reanalysed the 5' RACE reads using MiXCR and keeps one entry per CDR3 protein. This table has a few hundred thousand distinct CDR3 sequences, about 10% appearing once. Sequenced: PBMCs or a T cell subset sorted from them (not recorded which). The receptors originated from a man between 18 and 35 years old who had mild COVID-19 (a few samples of this study predate the infection). Cell type and time point are not known. Both conserved end residues are trimmed from each CDR3. The D gene is left open where the match is weak.

j_call | d_call | v_call | cdr3_aa
TRBJ2-1 | . | TRBV6-5 | ASRVDWGNEQF
TRBJ2-3 | . | TRBV9 | ASSVLSGTTDTQY
TRBJ1-2 | . | TRBV7-2 | ASRLPGRNYGYT
TRBJ2-5 | . | TRBV7-6 | ASSSRPRVETQY
TRBJ2-6 | . | TRBV9 | ASSVVSSGANVLT
TRBJ1-4 | . | TRBV18 | ASSPSMQRATNEKLF
TRBJ2-3 | . | TRBV6-2/TRBV6-3 | ASSPGGAGTDTQY
TRBJ1-1 | . | TRBV9 | ASSRGRGNTEAF
TRBJ2-5 | . | TRBV29-1 | SVEVMGQKTQY
TRBJ1-5 | TRBD1 | TRBV12-3/TRBV12-4 | DSNHGDRDTQHQH
TRBJ2-5 | TRBD2 | TRBV23-1 | ASSGLAGGKGRETQY
TRBJ2-7 | . | TRBV6-6 | ASSKGPHEQY
TRBJ1-1 | . | TRBV12-3/TRBV12-4 | ASSVEAGANTEAF
TRBJ2-5 | . | TRBV7-2 | ASSLGGGGPWKTQY
TRBJ2-2 | . | TRBV18 | ASWPRNTGELF
TRBJ2-5 | . | TRBV28 | ASSLGTASPQY
TRBJ1-1 | . | TRBV30 | AWTWSAGETEAF
TRBJ2-7 | . | TRBV9 | ASSVGWGTGEQY
TRBJ2-7 | TRBD2 | TRBV7-9 | ASTTAGFTYEQY
TRBJ1-3 | . | TRBV5-1 | ASSLRNVASGNTIY
TRBJ1-4 | . | TRBV6-6 | ASSYLATNEKLF
TRBJ2-5 | TRBD1 | TRBV20-1 | SASRDRGETQY
TRBJ2-1 | . | TRBV7-6 | ASSVLGSIKANEQF
TRBJ1-6 | . | TRBV11-2 | ASSLRWSSPLH